These 5 T cell receptor beta chains originate from one sample sequenced in a study of T cell repertoires in aging, cancer and after chemotherapy. Peripheral blood genomic DNA, not sorted cells or RNA, was the template. TRB rearrangements spanning V, D and J were amplified using mixed TRB-A/B primers. TCRdb fed the multiplex PCR reads into MiXCR, producing one record per CDR3 protein. The sample consists of about 1,400 distinct CDR3 sequences, roughly 50% of them appearing once. The sequenced sample was blood. The receptors derive from a human donor with a blood cancer.

Turning to this clonotype: Since a much larger clone is just one base distant, this may be a read error. The chain employs TRBV6-5 and TRBJ2-5; D is undetermined. CDR1 MNHEY and CDR2 SVGAGI come from the germline V gene. V was trimmed by 9 bases and J by 2 bases, leaving 10 bases between them. The CDR3 is made up of 12 amino acids. The CDR3 spells CARRMGQETQYF. The CDR3 nucleotides are TGTGCCAGGAGAATGGGGCAAGAGACCCAGTACTTC.

To note about this clonotype: Possible read error: a much larger clone is one base away. V gene TRBV6-5 combines with J gene TRBJ2-1; D might be TRBD2 (6 bases). V lost 5 bases, J lost 7 bases, and 18 bases lay in between. The CDR3 sequence is 15 residues long. Germline CDR1 is MNHEY and CDR2 is SVGAGI. As DNA, the CDR3 is TGTGCCAGCAGTCGGGGACTTCGGGAAGTGAATGAGCAGTTCTTC. Translated: CASSRGLREVNEQFF.

This chain uses TRBV18 with TRBJ1-2; 10 nucleotides match TRBD1. CDR3 length: 14 amino acids. Germline V CDR1 and CDR2: KGHSH, LQKENI. V dropped 4 bases and J dropped 6; count of bases not matched to a gene: 5. The CDR3 sequence is CASSQPGTGDGYTF. In DNA, the CDR3 is TGTGCCAGCTCACAACCCGGGACAGGGGATGGCTACACCTTC.

The CDR3 DNA sequence: TGCAGTGCTACTTCAACAGGGTATGCTTCACCCCTCCACTTT. It specifies CSATSTGYASPLHF. The V call is TRBV20-1, the J call TRBJ1-6, with a possible D match to TRBD1 (6 bases). V shed 4 bases and J shed 9 bases, with 16 bases lying between them. The CDR3 totals 14 residues. Germline loops: CDR1 DFQATT, CDR2 SNEGSKA (reference sequence).

The chain uses TRBV5-6 and TRBJ2-7, with TRBD2 matching over 11 bases. Trimming removed 0 bases from V and 5 bases from J; junction bases left unmatched: 13. The CDR3 contains 18 residues. Germline CDR1 and CDR2: SGHDT and YYEEEE. DNA for the CDR3: TGTGCCAGCAGCTTGGCCCACCTAGCGGGGGGATCTAACCACGAGCAGTACTTC. Its protein is CASSLAHLAGGSNHEQYF.